One and the same sample provided the 7 T cell receptor beta chains below, sequenced in a study of T cells in Graves' hyperthyroidism and ophthalmopathy. Amplification of TCR beta CDR3 regions was performed using RNA transcripts as template. The HTBI primer set was used in a first-round RT-PCR of the TCR CDR3. TCRdb redid the calling of the multiplex PCR reads with MiXCR, one entry per CDR3 protein. This table has 300,000 to 400,000 distinct CDR3 sequences, around 20% appearing once. Material: blood. The source is a woman between 45 and 60 years old with Graves' hyperthyroidism.

The chain uses TRBV11-2 and TRBJ2-7, with TRBD2 identical over 9 bases. CDR1 is SGHAT and CDR2 is FQNNGV in the germline V gene. The CDR3 loop spans 18 amino acids. Germline trimming cut 1 base from V and 2 bases from J; bases unmatched to any gene: 12. The CDR3 region is CASSLVAPASGTTYEQYF. The DNA for the CDR3 is TGTGCCAGCAGCTTAGTAGCACCGGCTAGCGGGACCACCTACGAGCAGTACTTC.

As concerns this clonotype: With a much larger clone just one base away, this may be a read error. The chain links TRBV10-3 to TRBJ1-2; D not resolved. Per the germline V gene, CDR1 is ENHRY and CDR2 is SYGVKD. Trimming cost V 5 bases and J 4 bases, with 17 bases left between them. The CDR3 covers 15 residues. The DNA for the CDR3 is TGTGCCATCAGTACGGGGAGCGAGGGATGCTATGGCTACACCTTC. Its protein product is CAISTGSEGCYGYTF.

In its sample, this clonotype was seen many times. The genes are TRBV7-8 and TRBJ2-2; no definite D call. This CDR3 comprises 15 residues. V lost 2 bases, J lost 4 bases, and 11 bases lay in between. The germline V gene encodes CDR1 SGHVS and CDR2 FQNEAQ. Written as DNA, the CDR3 is TGTGCCAGCAGCTTACGTGAGCTCCCCACCGGGGAGCTGTTTTTT. It translates to CASSLRELPTGELFF.

Concerning this clonotype itself: The junction differs from germline at one of its ends, possibly a read error. The chain has TRBV12-3 or TRBV12-4 and TRBJ1-1; 9 nucleotides agree with TRBD1. The CDR3 contains 14 residues. DNA for the CDR3: TGTGCCAGCAGTGGGGACAGGGCAAGCACTGAAACTTTCTTT. Encoded protein: CASSGDRASTETFF.

There are many counts of this clonotype. The chain combines TRBV6-1 with TRBJ2-5; 7 bases map to TRBD2. Germline V gene sequence: CDR1 MNHNS, CDR2 SASEGT. V shed 7 bases and J 3 bases; nucleotides not matched to a gene: 8. The CDR3 consists of 14 residues. The CDR3 DNA sequence: TGTGCCAGCATCCGCGCCGGGACTAAAGAGACCCAGTACTTC. It translates to CASIRAGTKETQYF.

Regarding this clonotype: The germline gene is not matched at one end of the junction; a read error may be the cause. The V and J genes are TRBV28 and TRBJ1-5, with TRBD1 as a possible D gene (5 bases). This CDR3 region has 16 residues. CDR1 and CDR2 from the germline V gene are MDHEN and SYDVKM. CDR3 nucleotide sequence: TGTGCCAGCATTCCAGGGTTGGGACGTCGGAATCAGCCCCGGCATTTT. Protein product: CASIPGLGRRNQPRHF.

The chain combines TRBV28 with TRBJ2-7, with D hard to call. Germline loops: CDR1 MDHEN, CDR2 SYDVKM. V was cut by 6 bases and J by 2 bases, with 23 bases left in between. The length of the CDR3 is 17 residues. CDR3 protein: CASSRGGEFTSTYEQYF. CDR3 nucleotide sequence: TGTGCCAGCAGCCGAGGTGGGGAATTTACGTCGACCTACGAGCAGTACTTC.